This passage covers 25 T cell receptor beta chains from one sample sequenced in a study of T cell responses to AZD1222 COVID-19 vaccine. The protocol was immunoSEQ multiplex PCR, while the TCRdb copy is restricted to in-frame clones and leaves out a portion. The sample consists of about 180,000 clones, 88% of them appearing once. The material sequenced was peripheral blood, taken on day 0 of AZD1222 vaccination. These receptors all come from an adult in good health.

This chain links TRBV18 with TRBJ2-5; 13 nucleotides match TRBD2. The CDR3 length is 19 residues. V dropped 1 base and J dropped 4; count of bases not matched to a gene: 12. CDR1 and CDR2 from the germline V gene are KGHSH and LQKENI. Here the CDR3 DNA reads TGTGCCAGCTCACCACGGGGGACTAGCGGGAAACTAAGGGGAGAGACCCAGTACTTC. It translates to CASSPRGTSGKLRGETQYF.

The chain is built from TRBV10-3 and TRBJ2-7; D is possibly TRBD1 (5 bases). The length of the CDR3 is 13 residues. Germline lookup yields CDR1 ENHRY and CDR2 SYGVKD. The V end was cut by 10 bases, the J end by 7 bases, with 20 bases between. The CDR3 spells CATVRTSPGEQYF. CDR3 sequence (DNA): TGTGCCACCGTTAGGACATCCCCCGGGGAGCAGTACTTC.

The chain combines TRBV5-5 with TRBJ2-3, with 7 bases lining up with TRBD1. Germline-derived CDR1 and CDR2 are SGHKS and YYEKEE (reference sequence). There are 15 residues in the CDR3. The J segment lost 0 bases and the V segment lost 5 bases, leaving 6 bases of the junction unmatched. In DNA, the CDR3 is TGTGCCAGCAGGAGACAGGGCCTGAGCACAGATACGCAGTATTTT. Encoded protein: CASRRQGLSTDTQYF.

CDR3 loop: CASRLVRHSNQPQHF. As DNA, the CDR3 is TGTGCAAGTCGCTTAGTGCGCCATAGCAATCAGCCCCAGCATTTT. This rearrangement joins TRBV12-2 to TRBJ1-5. TRBV12-2 is classified as a pseudogene. This CDR3 has 15 residues.

This clone was found a few times. This chain uses TRBV7-9 with TRBJ2-3; 9 bases are shared with TRBD2. V was pared by 1 base and J by 4 bases, with 6 bases of the junction left unmatched. There are 16 residues in the CDR3. Germline V lookup: CDR1 SEHNR, CDR2 FQNEAQ (reference sequence). The DNA of the CDR3 is TGTGCCAGCAGCTTAGAGGCTAGCGGGGTAGCAGATACGCAGTATTTT. Translating gives CASSLEASGVADTQYF. Full variable domain (rest looked up from reference TRBV7-9 and TRBJ2-3): DTGVSQNPRHKITKRGQNVTFRCDPISEHNRLYWYRQTLGQGPEFLTYFQNEAQLEKSRLLSDRFSAERPKGSFSTLEIQRTEQGDSAMYLCASSLEASGVADTQYFGPGTRLTVL.

The chain links TRBV3-1 (or the pseudogene TRBV3-2) to TRBJ1-6, with D unresolved. Germline loops: CDR1 LGHDT, CDR2 YNNKEL (reference sequence). The CDR3 runs to 14 residues. V dropped 0 bases and J dropped 15 bases, with 15 bases sitting between them. CDR3 in amino acids: CASSQDSWPPHLHF. The CDR3, as DNA: TGTGCCAGCAGCCAAGATAGCTGGCCTCCACACCTCCACTTT.

The J gene is TRBJ1-2, the V gene TRBV6-4; no reliable D call. The germline V gene has CDR1 MRHNA and CDR2 SNTAGT. V lost 7 bases and J 2 bases, leaving 20 bases between the germline ends. The CDR3 has 16 residues. CDR3 DNA sequence: TGTGCCAGCAAGCCCCTAGGAGGTGCCACCAACTATGGCTACACCTTC. Residues: CASKPLGGATNYGYTF.

This chain connects TRBV2 to TRBJ2-7, with 8 bases that match TRBD1. The CDR3 spans 13 residues. After removal of 11 bases from V and 3 bases from J, the junction contained 9 bases not matched to a gene. The germline V gene encodes CDR1 SNHLY and CDR2 FYNNEI. The CDR3 DNA reads TGTGCCTGCTACCCAGGGGGCCTCTACGAGCAGTACTTC. It encodes CACYPGGLYEQYF.

The chain carries TRBV6-5 and TRBJ2-7, with 8 bases lining up with TRBD1. The germline V gene has CDR1 MNHEY and CDR2 SVGAGI. Unmatched junction bases numbered 5, after V lost 4 bases and J lost 6 bases. The CDR3 contains 13 residues. The CDR3 protein is CASSFDRGGEQYF. The CDR3 nucleotides read TGTGCCAGCAGTTTTGACAGGGGAGGCGAGCAGTACTTC.

J is TRBJ2-7 and V is TRBV12-5; D uncertain. The length of the CDR3 is 12 residues. Germline CDR1 reads LGHNT; CDR2 reads FRNRAP. V was shortened by 0 bases and J by 7 bases, with 7 bases between the two germline ends. Written as DNA, the CDR3 is TGTGCTAGTGGTTTGGTAGGGTGGGAGCAGTACTTC. This codes for CASGLVGWEQYF.

The chain employs TRBV30 and TRBJ1-3; D is uncertain. The germline CDR1 and CDR2 sequences are GTSNPN and SVGIG (reference sequence). V shed 2 bases and J shed 2 bases, with 16 bases lying between them. The CDR3 sequence is 16 residues long. The chain's CDR3 is CAWSTGVGRTGNTIYF. CDR3 coding DNA: TGTGCCTGGAGTACCGGCGTGGGGAGGACTGGAAACACCATATATTTT.

This clone turned up a few times. V and J are TRBV5-1 and TRBJ1-6, with 7 positions matching TRBD1. Germline assignment: CDR1 SGHRS and CDR2 YFSETQ. V lost 6 bases, J lost 7 bases, and 7 bases stayed unmatched. CDR3 length: 14 residues. The CDR3 DNA is TGCGCCAGCAAGACTCAGGGGGGGAATTCACCCCTCCACTTT. Its translation: CASKTQGGNSPLHF.

The chain has TRBV7-2 and TRBJ1-1; no clear D. The V gene's germline CDR1 is SGHTA and CDR2 FQGNSA. CDR3 length: 16 amino acids. The V end was cut by 3 bases, the J end by 1 base, with 15 bases between. The CDR3 DNA follows: TGTGCCAGCAGCTTCGGAATTGCCAGAGGGAACACTGAAGCTTTCTTT. Protein: CASSFGIARGNTEAFF.

The chain has TRBV30 and TRBJ2-7; TRBD1 agrees at 7 bases. CDR3 length: 15 residues. V lost 3 bases, J lost 7 bases, and 15 bases stayed unmatched. Looked up from germline, CDR1 is GTSNPN and CDR2 is SVGIG (reference sequence). In DNA, the CDR3 is TGTGCCTGGAGCCGGGACAGCTCGATACTACGGGAGCAGTACTTC. It specifies CAWSRDSSILREQYF.

The chain links TRBV6-5 to TRBJ1-1; possibly TRBD1 for D (5 bases). V lost 0 bases and J lost 11, with 10 bases in between. Germline CDR1 reads MNHEY; CDR2 reads SVGAGI. This CDR3 comprises 12 residues. CDR3 DNA sequence: TGTGCCAGCAGTTACTCGGGAGGGGTGGCTTTCTTT. Translating gives CASSYSGGVAFF.

This chain joins TRBV2 and TRBJ1-5; TRBD1 aligns across 11 bases. This CDR3 contains 15 residues. Germline CDR1 reads SNHLY; CDR2 reads FYNNEI. V dropped 6 bases and J dropped 2; count of bases not matched to a gene: 3. In DNA, the CDR3 is TGTGCCAGCAGGCCGGGACAGGGGGGCAATCAGCCCCAGCATTTT. It translates to CASRPGQGGNQPQHF.

The chain uses TRBV5-1 and TRBJ1-1; D not resolved. CDR1 is SGHRS and CDR2 is YFSETQ in the germline V gene. The CDR3 totals 13 residues. V gave up 4 bases and J gave up 0 bases, with 7 bases separating them. The CDR3 region has the DNA TGCGCCAGCAGCCTTTACTTGAACACTGAAGCTTTCTTT. It translates to CASSLYLNTEAFF.

The sample holds one count of this clone. The chain uses TRBV10-2 and TRBJ1-4; D call uncertain. The germline CDR1 and CDR2 sequences are WSHSY and SAAADI. This CDR3 has 15 residues. Trimming removed 3 bases at V and 6 bases at J, with 14 bases between. The CDR3 nucleotides are TGCGCCAGCAGTGATTCTAGGGCAAGGCATGAAAAACTGTTTTTT. It specifies CASSDSRARHEKLFF.

The V call is TRBV9, the J call TRBJ1-2, with D possibly being TRBD1 (6 bases). The CDR3 covers 13 residues. The V end was cut by 0 bases, the J end by 5 bases, with 8 bases between. CDR1 and CDR2 (germline): SGDLS, YYNGEE. The chain's CDR3 is CASSVDGQYGYTF. The CDR3 nucleotides are TGTGCCAGCAGCGTAGATGGACAGTATGGCTACACCTTC.

The V and J genes are TRBV7-2 and TRBJ1-2, with D hard to call. This CDR3 comprises 11 residues. The V gene's germline CDR1 is SGHTA and CDR2 FQGNSA. V was clipped by 7 bases and J by 7 bases, with 10 bases between them. CDR3 DNA: TGTGCCAGCACCCTTGGTGGTGGCTACACCTTC. Translation gives CASTLGGGYTF.

The chain recombines TRBV19 with TRBJ2-3; the D call may be TRBD1 or TRBD2 (6 bases each). Deletions cut 3 bases from V and 2 bases from J, with 9 bases between. CDR1 is LNHDA, CDR2 SQIVND, per germline (reference sequence). The CDR3 runs 14 residues. For the CDR3, the DNA is TGTGCCAGTAGTATGGAGGGGGTCACAGATACGCAGTATTTT. As protein: CASSMEGVTDTQYF.

The gene calls are TRBV4-1 and TRBJ1-4; 10 positions agree with TRBD1. Germline V gene lookup returns CDR1 MGHRA and CDR2 YSYEKL. This CDR3 comprises 17 residues. V gave up 0 bases and J gave up 8 bases; unmatched junction bases: 9. CDR3 sequence reads: CASSQDMWTGGLEKLFF. CDR3 DNA sequence: TGCGCCAGCAGCCAAGATATGTGGACAGGGGGATTGGAAAAACTGTTTTTT.

This clone came up a few times. The CDR3 nucleotides are TGTGCCAGCAGCGTGAGCGGGGGAGTCGGGGGTTACGAGCAGTACTTC. It specifies CASSVSGGVGGYEQYF. This sequence joins TRBV9 and TRBJ2-7, with 8 bases identical to TRBD2. The germline V gene encodes CDR1 SGDLS and CDR2 YYNGEE. CDR3 length: 16 residues. V lost 2 bases, J lost 4 bases, and 11 bases stayed unmatched.

This clone was observed a handful of times. The genes are TRBV5-1 and TRBJ2-2, with unresolved D. The germline V and J ends were trimmed by 2 bases and 0 bases, with 5 bases remaining between them. The germline V gene encodes CDR1 SGHRS and CDR2 YFSETQ. The CDR3 is made up of 14 amino acids. The CDR3 spells CASSLRPNTGELFF. The CDR3 region has the DNA TGCGCCAGCAGCTTAAGACCGAACACCGGGGAGCTGTTTTTT.

The rearrangement joins TRBV3-1 (or the pseudogene TRBV3-2) to TRBJ2-6, with TRBD1 matching over 9 bases. J gave up 0 bases and V 2 bases, and 14 bases lay outside the gene matches. CDR1 is LGHDT and CDR2 is YNNKEL in the germline V gene (reference sequence). This CDR3 has 21 residues. CDR3 coding DNA: TGTGCCAGCAGCCAACTCTGGGACAGGGAAGAAAAGCACTCTGGGGCCAACGTCCTGACTTTC. It translates to CASSQLWDREEKHSGANVLTF.